This TCR beta chain was captured in a study of metastatic and nonmetastatic thyroid tumors. Overall study context: Comparison of repertoires was carried out across blood and tumor or nodule tissue from malignant and benign thyroid patients.

Among the patients, none had received any treatment before thyroid surgery. Study processing details: The authors used CDR3 differences across clinicopathological groups to build a distant-metastasis classifier for papillary thyroid cancer. Using MiXCR, TCRdb reanalyzed the PCR reads. Here the V and J calls rest on TCRdb's processing, not on the authors' analysis. The data hold around 70,000 clones, with roughly 18% observed a single time. Study-wide results and limits: Across blood and tumor, TCR beta diversity in malignant thyroid tumors was reportedly significantly higher than in benign nodules.

The CDR3 runs to 13 residues. Trimming took 1 base from V and 4 from J, leaving 8 bases between them. In germline, CDR1 is MNHNS, CDR2 SASEGT. This clone was seen repeatedly, ten times or more. Antigen unknown. Sequencing was performed on blood. The source is a female donor with papillary thyroid cancer or a benign thyroid nodule (not recorded which). Some clones in this sample may be carry-over from other donors' samples. The chain links TRBV6-1 to TRBJ2-7; the D gene could be TRBD1 or TRBD2 (5 bases each). CDR3 DNA sequence: TGTGCCAGCAGTGAAGGGGACGGTTACGAGCAGTACTTC. Translating it yields CASSEGDGYEQYF.